These 30 T cell receptor beta chains were sequenced from one sample in a study of cytomegalovirus exposure and HLA in healthy donors. The PCR employed 60 Vbeta primers together with 13 Jbeta primers. Sequencing was performed with immunoSEQ multiplex PCR; in TCRdb, only in-frame clones are kept and a portion is missing. The sample lists around 120,000 clones; about 68% were seen once. The sample was PBMCs. These receptors came from a man in his thirties or forties in good health and CMV-seropositive.

The chain uses TRBV5-1 and TRBJ1-3; D may be TRBD1 (6 bases). Per germline, CDR1 SGHRS and CDR2 YFSETQ. The V end was cut by 4 bases, the J end by 4 bases, with 9 bases between. The CDR3 is 13 amino acids. This CDR3 reads CASSIGQGNTIYF. Here the CDR3 DNA reads TGCGCCAGCAGCATAGGACAGGGAAACACCATATATTTT.

This clone was recorded only once. The V gene is TRBV5-4, the J gene TRBJ1-3, with 11 bases matching TRBD1. The germline V gene encodes CDR1 SGHNT and CDR2 YYREEE (reference sequence). V trimming: 4 bases; J trimming: 8 bases; junction bases outside the gene matches: 5. The CDR3 covers 14 residues. CDR3 region: CASSHGQGADTIYF. The CDR3 DNA is TGTGCCAGCAGCCACGGACAGGGGGCTGACACCATATATTTT.

This chain links TRBV5-1 with TRBJ1-1, with D uncertain. The V gene's germline CDR1 is SGHRS and CDR2 YFSETQ. V was pared by 7 bases and J by 5 bases, with 24 bases between. The CDR3 loop spans 16 amino acids. This CDR3 reads CASSPTIRVGGTEAFF. The DNA for the CDR3 is TGCGCCAGCTCTCCCACAATCCGGGTGGGAGGTACTGAAGCTTTCTTT.

The chain employs TRBV19 and TRBJ1-2; no definite D call. V was shortened by 7 bases and J by 4 bases, with 19 bases between the two germline ends. The germline CDR1 and CDR2 sequences are LNHDA and SQIVND (reference sequence). The length of the CDR3 is 15 residues. This CDR3 is CASIPRSGVGYGYTF. The CDR3 region has the DNA TGTGCCAGTATCCCTCGGTCCGGGGTAGGCTATGGCTACACCTTC.

This sequence joins TRBV4-1 and TRBJ1-6, with 7 bases identical to TRBD1. Germline loops: CDR1 MGHRA, CDR2 YSYEKL. V shed 4 bases and J 5 bases; nucleotides not matched to a gene: 2. The CDR3 length is 14 residues. CDR3 DNA: TGCGCCAGCAGCCCGGACAGGAATAATTCACCCCTCCACTTT. Amino acid sequence: CASSPDRNNSPLHF.

This clone was recorded a few times. This chain links TRBV7-9 with TRBJ1-2; maybe TRBD1 (5 bases). V was clipped by 5 bases and J by 4 bases, with 20 bases between them. This CDR3 region has 16 residues. Germline CDR1 reads SEHNR; CDR2 reads FQNEAQ (reference sequence). The CDR3 is CASSPIVGREGYGYTF. CDR3 bases: TGTGCCAGCAGCCCGATCGTGGGCAGGGAAGGCTATGGCTACACCTTC.

For this clone: At the DNA level, this CDR3 is encoded by other sequences in the same sample as well. CDR3 loop: CASSFNRGGSTDTQYF. The CDR3 DNA sequence: TGTGCCAGCAGCTTCAATCGCGGGGGGAGCACAGATACGCAGTATTTT. This chain joins TRBV5-4 and TRBJ2-3; TRBD2 matches at 8 bases. With V trimmed by 2 bases and J by 0 bases, 5 bases remained unmatched. Looked up from germline, CDR1 is SGHNT and CDR2 is YYREEE (reference sequence). The length of the CDR3 is 16 residues.

V is TRBV6-6 and J is TRBJ2-2; TRBD2 matches at 11 bases. Germline V gene lookup returns CDR1 MNHNY and CDR2 SVGAGI (reference sequence). The CDR3 consists of 16 residues. With 2 bases clipped from V and 6 bases from J, the junction kept 5 bases outside the gene matches. The CDR3 sequence: CASSYPSGGRAGELFF. The DNA of the CDR3 is TGTGCCAGCAGTTACCCTAGCGGGGGGAGGGCCGGGGAGCTGTTTTTT.

The chain employs TRBV5-1 and TRBJ2-7; D call uncertain. V was pared by 2 bases and J by 2 bases, with 5 bases between. Germline V gene data show CDR1 as SGHRS and CDR2 as YFSETQ. This CDR3 region has 12 residues. The CDR3 region is CASSLTAYEQYF. The CDR3 DNA reads TGCGCCAGCAGCTTAACGGCCTACGAGCAGTACTTC.

The chain has TRBV7-8 and TRBJ1-4, with D perhaps TRBD1 (6 bases). This CDR3 is built from 15 residues. V was pared by 5 bases and J by 8 bases, with 18 bases between. CDR1 is SGHVS and CDR2 is FQNEAQ in the germline V gene. This CDR3 is CASSRDRFSREKLFF. CDR3 DNA sequence: TGTGCCAGCAGCCGTGACAGGTTTTCACGGGAAAAACTGTTTTTT.

This clone was seen only a few times. The CDR3 DNA sequence: TGTGCCTGGCAACGGGGGACCATCACAGATACGCAGTATTTT. Its translation is CAWQRGTITDTQYF. This chain connects TRBV30 to TRBJ2-3, with D perhaps TRBD2 (6 bases). V was trimmed by 5 bases and J by 2 bases, leaving 14 bases between them. This CDR3 is 14 amino acids long. Germline CDR1 reads GTSNPN; CDR2 reads SVGIG (reference sequence).

As to this clone: The junction departs from the called germline gene at one end, perhaps through a read error. This chain connects TRBV13 to TRBJ2-7; tentative D call: TRBD1 (5 bases). Germline CDR1 and CDR2: PRHDT and FYEKMQ (reference sequence). This CDR3 has 14 amino acids. The CDR3 coding sequence is TGTGCCAGCAGCCTAGGGGCCCTCAGGCACGAGCAGTACTTC. Amino acid sequence: CASSLGALRHEQYF.

This chain links TRBV27 with TRBJ2-6, with D uncertain. The CDR3 has 17 amino acids. The V gene's germline CDR1 is MNHEY and CDR2 SMNVEV (reference sequence). The V and J ends lost 0 bases and 0 bases respectively, with 9 bases between them. The CDR3: CASSLSIVPSGANVLTF. DNA for the CDR3: TGTGCCAGCAGTTTATCGATAGTACCCTCTGGGGCCAACGTCCTGACTTTC.

The V gene is TRBV5-1, the J gene TRBJ2-2, with D perhaps matching TRBD2 (5 bases). Trimming pared 1 base from V and 4 bases from J, leaving 11 bases between. From germline, CDR1 is SGHRS and CDR2 YFSETQ. The CDR3 spans 15 residues. CDR3 bases: TGCGCCAGCAGCTTGCGGTCCGAGGGCACCGGGGAGCTGTTTTTT. Translated, it gives CASSLRSEGTGELFF.

V usage is TRBV7-9 and J usage is TRBJ2-3, with TRBD1 matching 9 bases. Looked up from germline, CDR1 is SEHNR and CDR2 is FQNEAQ (reference sequence). The CDR3 covers 15 residues. With V trimmed by 4 bases and J by 5 bases, 7 bases remained unmatched. This chain's CDR3 is CASSSGQGPGDTQYF. In DNA, the CDR3 is TGTGCCAGCAGCTCAGGACAGGGGCCGGGAGATACGCAGTATTTT.

The chain links TRBV5-4 to TRBJ2-4, with TRBD2 matching over 8 bases. Germline trimming cut 2 bases from V and 5 bases from J; bases unmatched to any gene: 12. The CDR3 runs to 17 residues. CDR1 and CDR2 from the germline V gene are SGHNT and YYREEE (reference sequence). CDR3 nucleotide sequence: TGTGCCAGCAGCTTCCGGGGGGGGCGGTCTATCGAAAACATTCAGTACTTC. It yields the protein CASSFRGGRSIENIQYF.

There are a few counts of this clone. The chain links TRBV7-9 to TRBJ2-2; D ambiguous. The ends were cut back, 2 bases at V and 7 bases at J, with 5 bases in the middle. CDR1 and CDR2 from the germline V gene are SEHNR and FQNEAQ (reference sequence). The CDR3 is 12 amino acids. The CDR3 DNA sequence: TGTGCCAGCAGCTTACTAGTCGGGGAGCTGTTTTTT. Amino acids: CASSLLVGELFF. The whole variable domain, remainder taken from reference TRBV7-9 and TRBJ2-2, is DTGVSQNPRHKITKRGQNVTFRCDPISEHNRLYWYRQTLGQGPEFLTYFQNEAQLEKSRLLSDRFSAERPKGSFSTLEIQRTEQGDSAMYLCASSLLVGELFFGEGSRLTVL.

The chain has TRBV2 and TRBJ2-2, with D perhaps matching TRBD1 (5 bases). Deletions cut 7 bases from V and 2 bases from J, with 14 bases between. CDR1 and CDR2 (germline): SNHLY, FYNNEI. The CDR3 spans 15 residues. The CDR3, as DNA: TGTGCCAGCACGTTCCAGGACACTAACACCGGGGAGCTGTTTTTT. This translates into CASTFQDTNTGELFF.

The chain uses TRBV6-4 and TRBJ2-2; TRBD2 is a possible D gene (7 bases). CDR3 size: 13 residues. Per germline, CDR1 MRHNA and CDR2 SNTAGT. V lost 5 bases and J lost 7, with 11 bases in between. CDR3 residues: CASSNGGLGELFF. The CDR3 coding sequence is TGTGCCAGCAGTAACGGGGGGCTCGGGGAGCTGTTTTTT.

This clone is a singleton in its sample. This chain links TRBV10-3 with TRBJ2-1; possibly TRBD1 for D (5 bases). V lost 4 bases and J lost 5, with 9 bases in between. This CDR3 has 13 residues. CDR1 and CDR2 (germline): ENHRY, SYGVKD. The CDR3 DNA reads TGTGCCATCAGTGGCGACAGACACAATGAGCAGTTCTTC. Its translation: CAISGDRHNEQFF.

This clone was picked up one time. The rearrangement links TRBV11-1 to TRBJ2-3; 10 bases map to TRBD2. The ends lost 5 bases at V and 9 bases at J; junction bases unmatched: 11. Looked up from germline, CDR1 is SGHAT and CDR2 is FQDESV (reference sequence). This CDR3 is built from 15 residues. The CDR3 DNA follows: TGTGCCAGCAGCAATCTAGCGGGGGCCCCGGGGACGCAGTATTTT. Translating it yields CASSNLAGAPGTQYF.

V is TRBV4-1 and J is TRBJ1-5, with TRBD1 matching 7 bases. The CDR3 sequence is 16 residues long. Germline values: CDR1 MGHRA, CDR2 YSYEKL. The ends lost 0 bases at V and 7 bases at J; junction bases unmatched: 9. CDR3 amino acids: CASSQDGSGGWQPQHF. The CDR3 DNA sequence: TGCGCCAGCAGCCAAGATGGTTCAGGGGGATGGCAGCCCCAGCATTTT.

The V gene is TRBV7-9, the J gene TRBJ2-2; 8 nucleotides align to TRBD2. Looked up from germline, CDR1 is SEHNR and CDR2 is FQNEAQ (reference sequence). This CDR3 contains 15 residues. Germline trimming cut 7 bases from V and 6 bases from J; bases unmatched to any gene: 10. The CDR3 DNA reads TGTGCCAGCAACTCGGGGGGGCGGACTGCCGGGGAGCTGTTTTTT. This sequence encodes CASNSGGRTAGELFF.

The gene calls are TRBV7-9 and TRBJ1-2; possible D gene TRBD1, 5 bases. CDR3 size: 11 residues. Germline values: CDR1 SEHNR, CDR2 FQNEAQ (reference sequence). In nucleotides, the CDR3 is TGTGCTAGTCAGGGAAAGTATGGCTACACCTTC. Its protein product is CASQGKYGYTF.

The chain carries TRBV5-1 and TRBJ2-3; TRBD1 matches at 7 bases. Germline V gene lookup returns CDR1 SGHRS and CDR2 YFSETQ. This CDR3 has 14 residues. The J segment lost 0 bases and the V segment lost 4 bases, leaving 2 bases of the junction unmatched. The DNA of the CDR3 is TGCGCCAGCAGCGTGGGACAGAGCACAGATACGCAGTATTTT. It is translated as CASSVGQSTDTQYF.

This clone was picked up a small number of times. This rearrangement joins TRBV7-3 to TRBJ1-1, with no clear D. With 1 base removed from V and 7 bases from J, the gap between germline ends came to 4 bases. Germline CDR1 SGHTA, CDR2 FQGTGA. This CDR3 region has 11 residues. The CDR3 bases are TGTGCCAGCAGCTTAAACGGTGAAGCTTTCTTT. Amino acids: CASSLNGEAFF.

This rearrangement joins TRBV5-1 to TRBJ1-2; 9 bases are shared with TRBD1. CDR3 size: 14 residues. Trimming cost V 3 bases and J 6 bases; bases outside gene matches: 6. Per germline, CDR1 SGHRS and CDR2 YFSETQ. CDR3 bases: TGCGCCAGCAGCTATACGGGACAGGGAGATGGCTACACCTTC. This sequence encodes CASSYTGQGDGYTF. Full variable domain (missing parts from reference TRBV5-1 and TRBJ1-2): KAGVTQTPRYLIKTRGQQVTLSCSPISGHRSVSWYQQTPGQGLQFLFEYFSETQRNKGNFPGRFSGRQFSNSRSEMNVSTLELGDSALYLCASSYTGQGDGYTFGSGTRLTVV.

This clone was recorded a few times. The chain combines TRBV4-1 with TRBJ1-6; D is unclear. Germline CDR1 is MGHRA and CDR2 is YSYEKL. Trimming cost V 3 bases and J 9 bases, with 9 bases left between them. The CDR3 contains 13 residues. The CDR3 region has the DNA TGCGCCAGCAGCCACCGAGGCATTTCACCCCTCCACTTT. Encoded protein: CASSHRGISPLHF.

This clone was seen more than once but under ten times. The V gene is TRBV19, the J gene TRBJ2-3; 9 bases match TRBD2. There are 16 residues in the CDR3. Looked up from germline, CDR1 is LNHDA and CDR2 is SQIVND (reference sequence). J gave up 6 bases and V 1 base, and 8 bases lay outside the gene matches. Here the CDR3 reads CASSIGIAGAGDTQYF. The CDR3, as DNA: TGTGCCAGTAGTATAGGGATAGCGGGGGCTGGGGATACGCAGTATTTT.

J is TRBJ1-1 and V is TRBV7-9, with 8 bases fitting TRBD1. The trim removed 5 bases at V and 5 bases at J, leaving 7 bases unmatched. Looked up from germline, CDR1 is SEHNR and CDR2 is FQNEAQ (reference sequence). This CDR3 has 14 residues. In nucleotides, the CDR3 is TGTGCCAGCAGCCTACAGGGGGTGGGGACTGAAGCTTTCTTT. It specifies CASSLQGVGTEAFF.